Below are 17 T cell receptor beta chains sequenced from a single sample in a study of OX40 agonist ivuxolimab in advanced cancers. Measured with immunoSEQ multiplex PCR; TCRdb has only the in-frame clones, and not every one. This table has around 140,000 clones, 90% to 95% appearing once. The sequences come from CD4+ or CD8+ T cells sorted from blood, collected in a trial of the OX40 agonist ivuxolimab. The receptors come from an adult with an advanced solid tumor such as melanoma, head and neck, liver or kidney cancer.

Of note for this clone: Germline and junction disagree at one end, which may indicate a read error. Other DNA sequences in the sample encode the same CDR3. The chain recombines TRBV7-7 with TRBJ2-7; perhaps TRBD2 as D (5 bases). Germline V CDR1 and CDR2: SSHAT, FNYEAQ (reference sequence). CDR3 length equals 15 residues. CDR3 residues: CASSTNEGPAYEQYF. CDR3 bases: TGTGCTAGCAGCACGAACGAGGGTCCCGCCTACGAGCAGTATTTC.

The chain joins TRBV19 to TRBJ1-4, with 9 bases lining up with TRBD1. The germline CDR1 and CDR2 sequences are LNHDA and SQIVND (reference sequence). The V segment lost 3 bases and the J segment 3 bases; nucleotides outside the gene matches: 5. The CDR3 spans 16 residues. CDR3 region: CASSIRDRASNEKLFF. CDR3 DNA: TGTGCCAGTAGTATTCGGGACAGGGCCTCTAATGAAAAACTGTTTTTT.

This clone was observed once. The chain recombines TRBV29-1 with TRBJ2-3; D gene uncertain. Trimming shortened V by 6 bases and J by 4 bases, and 17 bases separated the two germline ends. The CDR3 consists of 14 residues. Germline CDR1 and CDR2: SQVTM and ANQGSEA. The CDR3 DNA reads as TGCAGCGTGAAGATAGGGAATCTCGCAGATACGCAGTATTTT. This translates into CSVKIGNLADTQYF.

The chain couples TRBV4-2 to TRBJ2-7; D not resolved. The germline V gene encodes CDR1 LGHNA and CDR2 YNFKEQ. The CDR3 contains 14 residues. The V end lost 5 bases, the J end lost 5 bases, and 16 bases lay between the germline ends. CDR3 protein: CASSSPAGNHEQYF. The CDR3 nucleotides are TGTGCCAGCAGCTCGCCCGCAGGTAACCACGAGCAGTACTTC.

This clone has just one count. The CDR3 nucleotides read TGCGCCAGCAGCCAAGATGTAGGACCGGGGGTGGGTGAGCAGTTCTTC. Its protein product is CASSQDVGPGVGEQFF. The genes are TRBV4-3 and TRBJ2-1, with D possibly being TRBD2 (6 bases). V was shortened by 0 bases and J by 9 bases, with 18 bases between the two germline ends. This CDR3 is 16 amino acids long. Germline V gene sequence: CDR1 LGHNA, CDR2 YSLEER.

The V call is TRBV5-1, the J call TRBJ2-3; D could derive from TRBD1 or TRBD2 (5 bases each). Between the trimmed V and J ends, which lost 4 bases and 5 bases, there was a span of 11 bases. The CDR3 has 13 amino acids. Per germline, CDR1 SGHRS and CDR2 YFSETQ. Here the CDR3 DNA reads TGCGCCAGCAGCGGGACCTCCGGAGATACGCAGTATTTT. Translation gives CASSGTSGDTQYF.

In this sample, this clone turned up once. V and J are TRBV5-6 and TRBJ1-4; D is unclear. V was shortened by 1 base and J by 3 bases, with 7 bases between the two germline ends. Germline V gene sequence: CDR1 SGHDT, CDR2 YYEEEE. This CDR3 has 14 residues. CDR3 residues: CASSLNRANEKLFF. CDR3 sequence (DNA): TGTGCCAGCAGCTTGAATAGGGCTAATGAAAAACTGTTTTTT.

This clone was picked up a small number of times. The chain employs TRBV29-1 and TRBJ2-5; D may correspond to TRBD1 or TRBD2 (5 bases each). Trimming removed 1 base at V and 7 bases at J, with 13 bases between. The germline V gene has CDR1 SQVTM and CDR2 ANQGSEA. The CDR3 length is 13 residues. CDR3 region: CSVEGRQGATQYF. The CDR3 DNA reads TGCAGCGTTGAAGGGAGGCAGGGAGCGACCCAGTACTTC.

This chain uses TRBV7-2 with TRBJ1-2, with D hard to call. V was clipped by 10 bases and J by 8 bases, with 11 bases between them. This CDR3 spans 10 amino acids. The germline gives CDR1 SGHTA, CDR2 FQGNSA. Written as DNA, the CDR3 is TGTGCCACCAACCGGGAGGGCTACACCTTC. This gives the protein CATNREGYTF.

The rearrangement joins TRBV2 to TRBJ2-7; D might be TRBD2 (6 bases). The germline V gene encodes CDR1 SNHLY and CDR2 FYNNEI. The CDR3 runs 15 residues. Trimming cost V 6 bases and J 2 bases, with 17 bases left between them. CDR3 protein: CASSLEEGSTYEQYF. Here the CDR3 DNA reads TGTGCCAGCAGCCTTGAGGAGGGATCCACCTACGAGCAGTACTTC.

The genes are TRBV2 and TRBJ2-5; D could derive from TRBD1 or TRBD2 (6 bases each). Trimming cost V 6 bases and J 2 bases, with 16 bases left between them. In germline, CDR1 is SNHLY, CDR2 FYNNEI. The CDR3 has 15 residues. CDR3 sequence: CASRTSRGEQETQYF. CDR3 nucleotides: TGTGCCAGCAGGACCTCTAGGGGGGAACAAGAGACCCAGTACTTC. Complete variable domain (other parts from reference TRBV2 and TRBJ2-5): EPEVTQTPSHQVTQMGQEVILRCVPISNHLYFYWYRQILGQKVEFLVSFYNNEISEKSEIFDDQFSVERPDGSNFTLKIRSTKLEDSAMYFCASRTSRGEQETQYFGPGTRLLVL.

The chain combines TRBV12-5 with TRBJ1-5, with unresolved D. V shed 2 bases and J shed 8 bases, with 37 bases lying between them. The CDR3 length is 22 residues. Per germline, CDR1 LGHNT and CDR2 FRNRAP. The CDR3 DNA is TGTGCTAGTGGTTTGTATCCCGGTTTAACAGACGAGGACCCGCCGAGTGATGAGCCCCAGCATTTT. It specifies CASGLYPGLTDEDPPSDEPQHF.

J is TRBJ1-2 and V is TRBV29-1; 11 nucleotides line up with TRBD1. The trim removed 6 bases at V and 5 bases at J, leaving 5 bases unmatched. The CDR3 contains 13 residues. Per the germline V gene, CDR1 is SQVTM and CDR2 is ANQGSEA. CDR3 protein: CSVGTGGGYGYTF. For the CDR3, the DNA is TGCAGCGTCGGGACAGGGGGGGGATATGGCTACACCTTC.

The chain joins TRBV7-2 to TRBJ2-7; D is perhaps TRBD1 (6 bases). Germline V gene sequence: CDR1 SGHTA, CDR2 FQGNSA. Trimming removed 1 base from V and 1 base from J, with 11 bases in between. The CDR3 runs 15 residues. CDR3 DNA: TGTGCCAGCAGCTTAGACCCGGGACAATCCTACGAGCAGTACTTC. Amino acid sequence: CASSLDPGQSYEQYF.

In its sample, this clone was seen a few times. This sequence joins TRBV20-1 and TRBJ1-1; no clear D gene. The CDR3 runs 11 residues. With 6 bases removed from V and 0 bases from J, the gap between germline ends came to 5 bases. In germline, CDR1 is DFQATT, CDR2 SNEGSKA (reference sequence). For the CDR3, the DNA is TGCAGTGCCTGGATGAACACTGAAGCTTTCTTT. Translation: CSAWMNTEAFF.

The chain uses TRBV7-9 and TRBJ2-7, with D perhaps given as TRBD1 or TRBD2 (5 bases each). In germline, CDR1 is SEHNR, CDR2 FQNEAQ (reference sequence). The ends were cut back, 1 base at V and 0 bases at J, with 13 bases in the middle. CDR3 length: 16 amino acids. The CDR3 loop is CASSLGWGRDSYEQYF. CDR3 bases: TGTGCCAGCAGCTTAGGTTGGGGACGGGACTCCTACGAGCAGTACTTC.

The chain recombines TRBV7-2 with TRBJ1-6; D not certain. This CDR3 region has 12 residues. V lost 1 base and J 9 bases, leaving 4 bases between the germline ends. CDR1 is SGHTA and CDR2 is FQGNSA in the germline V gene. CDR3 region: CASSLGGSPLHF. Written as DNA, the CDR3 is TGTGCCAGCAGCTTAGGGGGTTCACCCCTCCACTTT.